This TCR beta chain was profiled in a study of T cell repertoires and Cas9 in healthy adults. The overall study: SpCas9-reactive CD4 and CD8 T cells were characterized for potency, cytotoxicity and lineage. General study findings and limits: Reportedly, SpCas9-reactive effector T cell proliferation and function were mitigated by SpCas9-reactive Tregs in vitro.

Measured with immunoSEQ multiplex PCR; TCRdb has only the in-frame clones, and not every one. The profile covers 13,000 to 15,000 clones, with about 89% appearing a single time and more than 2% taken by the ten largest. As regards this clone: What it binds is unknown.

Between the trimmed V and J ends, which lost 2 bases and 4 bases, there was a span of 11 bases. Per the germline V gene, CDR1 is ENHRY and CDR2 is SYGVKD. The length of the CDR3 is 14 residues. The sample comprised Tregs (CD4+, CD25+, CD127-, CD137-, CD154-) from PBMCs; culture status not recorded. The chain joins TRBV10-3 to TRBJ1-2; D perhaps matches TRBD1 (6 bases). The sequence came from a human donor in good health. CDR3 amino acids: CAISEPGQFYGYTF. The CDR3 coding sequence is TGTGCCATCAGTGAGCCCGGACAGTTCTATGGCTACACCTTC.